This T cell receptor beta chain is drawn from a study of CD8+CD57+ T cells in acquired aplastic anemia. Study conclusions and caveats: Around 29 CD8+ CDR3 sequences were shared between patients and controls.

Patients selected for sequencing had displayed CD8+CD57+ cell expansion by flow cytometry. Blood sampling was performed on the patients, and none of them had received therapy by then. For CDR3 and TCR beta VDJ profiling, genomic DNA was the template used. TCRdb re-derived calls from the reads in MiXCR, one entry per CDR3 protein. The sample carries 210,000 or so distinct CDR3 sequences, roughly 53% recorded once. In regard to this clonotype: Its antigen is as yet unknown.

The sequenced material came from sorted CD4+, CD8+, or CD8+CD57+ T cells (not recorded which) from PBMCs. This clonotype was obtained from a human donor with aplastic anemia.

CDR3 sequence reads: CASSPGTVSNQPQHF. As DNA, the CDR3 is TGTGCCAGTAGTCCCGGGACGGTTAGCAATCAGCCCCAGCATTTT. The chain uses TRBV19 and TRBJ1-5; possible D gene TRBD1, 5 bases. The V gene lost 5 bases and the J gene lost 0 bases, with 11 bases spanning the gap. CDR1 is LNHDA and CDR2 is SQIVND in the germline V gene (reference sequence). This CDR3 has 15 amino acids.